This record concerns one T cell receptor beta chain sequence. What this receptor recognizes is not known. No base quality information exists; no much larger clone differs at one position. These data originate in a study of blood T cell repertoires in COVID-19 (dated by TCRdb to between 2020 and 2021). Turning to the overall study: Samples from collaborators originated in the United States, Italy and Spain and spanned both the acute and convalescent phases of COVID-19. The prospective study material was composed of cDNA or gDNA derived from T cells, B-cell-depleted T cells, or PBMCs. Subjects who had been exposed to COVID-19, were actively infected with it, or had recovered from it provided the deeply sampled blood TCRbeta repertoires that made up the dataset. A freely available public database, intended as a resource for researchers studying the immune response to SARS-CoV-2, is where the repertoires were released. Samples were obtained from the ongoing ImmuneRACE study (first 160 participants) and from about 1,300 subjects provided by 6 global collaborators. The sample metadata nearly always contained a de-identified subject ID, COVID-19 status, age in years and sex. Where available, HLA class I and class II types were obtained from metadata supplied by the sample provider rather than from assay-based typing. On the study overall, not on this receptor specifically: Clinical and demographic metadata were provided uncurated, with the amount varying by source and participant.

The junction shows trimming of 0 bases on V and 5 bases on J, and the gene matches do not reach 4 bases of it. The CDR3, cysteine through phenylalanine, is 15 amino acids long. Left in the record is the CDR3 DNA by itself, 45 bases read in frame from the first base. The germline V gene (reference sequence) specifies MNHEY as CDR1 and SMNVEV as CDR2. In the prospective study, participants were about 18 to 95 years old, resided in about 25 geographic areas of the United States, and were enrolled through a virtual design. Cohort assignment in the prospective study relied on participant-reported clinical history from a screening survey and a study questionnaire. ImmuneRACE Cohort 3 recovered participants were defined by two consecutive negative NP/OP PCR tests, healthcare professional clearance, or symptom resolution. In the prospective study, whole blood, serum and a nasopharyngeal or oropharyngeal swab were collected from each participant by mobile phlebotomists. Additional blood draws and questionnaires over an approximately two-month period could optionally be provided by prospective study participants. Before DNA extraction, blood samples from the prospective study were shipped at room temperature or frozen.

TCRbeta CDR3 regions were amplified from genomic DNA by means of the immunoSEQ Assay, a bias-controlled multiplex PCR. Per the original workflow: The number of nucleated cells in each sample was estimated by amplification of reference gene primers within the assay. To quantify the absolute abundance of each unique TCRbeta CDR3 rearrangement, sequence reads were collapsed and filtered. For each sample, productive Simpson clonality was calculated as the square root of Simpson's diversity index over productive rearrangements. TCRdb carries this immuneACCESS record with in-frame sequences only. Its versions omit some clonotypes, under half of them owing to an unresolved V gene in the studies checked, with the rest unexplained. V, J and clone size were drawn from that table, and D and trimming were deduced from the DNA. A total of roughly 260,000 clones appear in this sample, 80% to 95% of them only once. Jointly, the top ten make up under 2.5% of the sample.

Input material: PBMCs or T cells enriched from blood (not recorded which). The rearranged segments are TRBV27 and TRBJ2-3; the central 8 bases match TRBD1. The receptor was isolated from a young woman who had recovered from COVID-19. In nucleotides, the sequence is TGTGCCAGCAGTTTATCCGACAGGGGCCGAGATACGCAGTATTTT. Its translation reads: CASSLSDRGRDTQYF.